This T cell receptor beta chain was captured in a study of chemoradiotherapy in HPV16-positive cancers. Study as a whole: Two HPV16-positive patients' cells yielded candidate HPV-specific clones and common motifs.

Between the trimmed V and J ends, which lost 1 base and 7 bases, there was a span of 7 bases. Looked up from germline, CDR1 is SEHNR and CDR2 is FQNEAQ (reference sequence). This CDR3 spans 12 amino acids. The data were produced by immunoSEQ multiplex PCR, yet TCRdb's version contains in-frame clones alone and is incomplete. In the table there are 3,600 or so clones, around nine tenths of which are singletons. This sequence originates from a human donor with HPV-associated anogenital cancer. This specimen was blood, taken from a patient who underwent chemoradiotherapy. This chain joins TRBV7-9 and TRBJ1-1; tentatively, D is TRBD1 (5 bases). CDR3 in DNA: TGTGCCAGCAGCTTAGGGGGCCTTGAAGCTTTCTTT. Protein sequence: CASSLGGLEAFF.